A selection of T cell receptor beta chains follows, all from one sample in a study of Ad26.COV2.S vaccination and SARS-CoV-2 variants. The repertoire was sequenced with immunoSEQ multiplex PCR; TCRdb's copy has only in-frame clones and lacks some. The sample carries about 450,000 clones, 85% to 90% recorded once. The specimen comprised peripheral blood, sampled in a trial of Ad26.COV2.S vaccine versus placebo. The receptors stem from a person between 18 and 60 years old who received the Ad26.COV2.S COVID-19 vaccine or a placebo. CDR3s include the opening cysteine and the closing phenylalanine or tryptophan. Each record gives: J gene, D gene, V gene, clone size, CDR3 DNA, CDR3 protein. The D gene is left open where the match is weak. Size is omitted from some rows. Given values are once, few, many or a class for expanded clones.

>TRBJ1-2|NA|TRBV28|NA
TGTGCCAGCAGTTTAGTGGACTATGGCTACACCTTC
CASSLVDYGYTF
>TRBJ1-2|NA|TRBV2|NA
TGTGCCAGCAGTCCCGAGGGCAGGGGAGCGGCTATCGACTATGGCTACACCTTC
CASSPEGRGAAIDYGYTF
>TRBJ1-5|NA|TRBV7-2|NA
TGTGCCAGCAGCTTAACCAGCAATCAGCCCCAGCATTTT
CASSLTSNQPQHF
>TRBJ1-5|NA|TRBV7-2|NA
TGTGCCAGCAGCGACTTGGGTTATCAGCCCCAGCATTTT
CASSDLGYQPQHF
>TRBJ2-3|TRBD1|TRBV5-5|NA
TGTGCCAGCAGTCCGACAGGGGAATCCTTTACGCAGTATTTT
CASSPTGESFTQYF
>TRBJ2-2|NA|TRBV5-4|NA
TGTGCCAGCAGCCTAGGCGGGACCGGGGAGCTGTTTTTT
CASSLGGTGELFF
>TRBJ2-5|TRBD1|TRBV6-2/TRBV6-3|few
TGTGCCAGCAGTTACGGGACAGCACAAGAGACCCAGTACTTC
CASSYGTAQETQYF
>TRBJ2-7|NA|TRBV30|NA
TGTGCCTGGACTCGGTCGGGTCTGTCCCCCCACGAGCAGTACTTC
CAWTRSGLSPHEQYF
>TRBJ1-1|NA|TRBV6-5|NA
TGTGCCAGCAGTTACGACGGGGAGGGAGAGAACACTGAAGCTTTCTTT
CASSYDGEGENTEAFF
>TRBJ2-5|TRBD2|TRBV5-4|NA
TGTGCCAGCAGGGAGACTAGCGGCTACCAAGAGACCCAGTACTTC
CASRETSGYQETQYF
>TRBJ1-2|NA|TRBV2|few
TGTGCCAGCAGCAGGGACGGCTATGGCTACACCTTC
CASSRDGYGYTF
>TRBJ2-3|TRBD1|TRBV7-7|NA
TGTGCTAGCAGCATAGACAGGGGCACAGATACGCAGTATTTT
CASSIDRGTDTQYF
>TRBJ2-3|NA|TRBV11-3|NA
TGTGCCAGCAGCTCGCGGGATACGCAGTATTTT
CASSSRDTQYF
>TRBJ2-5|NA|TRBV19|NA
TGTGCCAGTAGTATAGGGCAGGGGAGGATCAAAGAGACCCAGTACTTC
CASSIGQGRIKETQYF
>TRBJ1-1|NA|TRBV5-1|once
TGCGCCAGCAGTTATAACCCGGGGAGAGTTGAAGCTTTCTTT
CASSYNPGRVEAFF
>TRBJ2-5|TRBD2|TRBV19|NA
TGTGCCAGTAGTATCTGGGGGGGAGAGACCCAGTACTTC
CASSIWGGETQYF
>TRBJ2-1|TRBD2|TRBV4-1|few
TGCGCCAGCAGCCGCGCCGGGACTAGCGGTTACAATGAGCAGTTCTTC
CASSRAGTSGYNEQFF